The table lists the clone carrying this TCR beta chain with many counts. The antigen is unknown. This specimen belongs to a study of CD8 T cells in ankylosing spondylitis. Overall study results and limits: Disease-linked clones bore a CD8+ phenotype, appearing relatively rarely in peripheral blood. Clones tied to disease were said to be significantly enriched in matched ankylosing spondylitis synovial fluid.

TCRdb used MiXCR to reprocess the 5' RACE reads, holding one entry per CDR3 protein. The data contain some 52,000 distinct CDR3 sequences, approximately 8% of them singletons. CDR3 length equals 18 residues. CDR1 is SQVTM, CDR2 ANQGSEA, per germline. Trimming took 0 bases from V and 0 from J, leaving 21 bases between them. Input material: blood, either unsorted or a sorted T cell fraction (not recorded which). This chain uses TRBV29-1 with TRBJ2-7; D may be TRBD1 or TRBD2 (5 bases each). This TCR derives from a female donor with ankylosing spondylitis or in good health (not recorded which). The DNA for the CDR3 is TGCAGCGTTGAAGACCTCTCAACGGACATAGCGAGCTCCTACGAGCAGTACGTC. This codes for CSVEDLSTDIASSYEQYV.